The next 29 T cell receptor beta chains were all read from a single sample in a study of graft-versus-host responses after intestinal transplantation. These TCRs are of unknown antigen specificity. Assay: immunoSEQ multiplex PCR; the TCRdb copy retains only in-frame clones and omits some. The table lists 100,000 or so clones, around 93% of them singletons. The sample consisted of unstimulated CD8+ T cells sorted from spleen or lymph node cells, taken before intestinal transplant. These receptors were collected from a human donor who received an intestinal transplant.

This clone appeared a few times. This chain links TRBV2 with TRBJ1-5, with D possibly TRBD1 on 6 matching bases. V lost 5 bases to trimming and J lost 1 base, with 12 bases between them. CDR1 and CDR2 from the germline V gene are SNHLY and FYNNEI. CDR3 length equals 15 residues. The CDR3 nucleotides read TGTGCCAGCAGTCAGGGGTTGGCGAGCAATCAGCCCCAGCATTTT. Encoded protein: CASSQGLASNQPQHF.

CDR3 DNA: TGTGCCAGCAGTAAGACAGGGACCATTTACAATGAGCAGTTCTTC. Translation gives CASSKTGTIYNEQFF. The rearrangement uses TRBV27 and TRBJ2-1, with 7 positions matching TRBD1. Germline V gene data show CDR1 as MNHEY and CDR2 as SMNVEV (reference sequence). V lost 5 bases, J lost 4 bases, and 8 bases stayed unmatched. The CDR3 is 15 amino acids.

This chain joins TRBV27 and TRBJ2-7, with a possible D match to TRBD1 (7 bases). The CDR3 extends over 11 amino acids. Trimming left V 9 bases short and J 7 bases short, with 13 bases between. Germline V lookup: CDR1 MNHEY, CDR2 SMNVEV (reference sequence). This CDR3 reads CASNQGGEQYF. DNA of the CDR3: TGTGCCAGTAACCAGGGGGGAGAGCAGTACTTC.

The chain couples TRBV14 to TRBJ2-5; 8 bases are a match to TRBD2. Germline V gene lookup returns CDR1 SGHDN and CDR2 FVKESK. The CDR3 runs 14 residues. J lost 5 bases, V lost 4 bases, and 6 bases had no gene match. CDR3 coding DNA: TGTGCCAGCAGCCCTCTGCGGGGGGAGGAGACCCAGTACTTC. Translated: CASSPLRGEETQYF.

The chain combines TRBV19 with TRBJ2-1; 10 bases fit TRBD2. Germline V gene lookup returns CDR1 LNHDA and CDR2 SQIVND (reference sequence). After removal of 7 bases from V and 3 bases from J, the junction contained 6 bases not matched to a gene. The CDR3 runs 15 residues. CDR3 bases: TGTGCCAGTACCCCAAGCGGGGGGGTCTACAATGAGCAGTTCTTC. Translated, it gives CASTPSGGVYNEQFF.

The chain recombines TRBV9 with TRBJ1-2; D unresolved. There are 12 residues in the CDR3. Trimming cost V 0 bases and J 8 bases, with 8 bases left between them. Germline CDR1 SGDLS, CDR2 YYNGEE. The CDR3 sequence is CASSVGAGGYTF. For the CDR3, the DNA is TGTGCCAGCAGCGTAGGGGCAGGCGGCTACACCTTC.

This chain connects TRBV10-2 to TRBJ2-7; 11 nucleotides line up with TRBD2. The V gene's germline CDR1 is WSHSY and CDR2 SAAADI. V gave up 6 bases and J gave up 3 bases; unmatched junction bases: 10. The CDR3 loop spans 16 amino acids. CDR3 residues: CASRTDSGGELYEQYF. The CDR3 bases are TGCGCCAGCAGGACTGATAGCGGGGGGGAGCTCTACGAGCAGTACTTC.

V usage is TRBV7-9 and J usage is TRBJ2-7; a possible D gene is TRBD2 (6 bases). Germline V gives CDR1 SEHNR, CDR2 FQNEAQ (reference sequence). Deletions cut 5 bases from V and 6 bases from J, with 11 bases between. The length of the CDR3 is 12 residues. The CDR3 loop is CASSPAGPEQYF. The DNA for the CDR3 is TGTGCCAGCAGCCCAGCGGGTCCCGAGCAGTACTTC.

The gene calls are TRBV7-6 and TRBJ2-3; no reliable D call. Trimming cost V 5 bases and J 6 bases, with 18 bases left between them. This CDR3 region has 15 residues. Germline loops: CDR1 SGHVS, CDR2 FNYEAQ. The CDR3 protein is CASSLAPRAVDTQYF. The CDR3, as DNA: TGTGCCAGCAGCCTGGCCCCTAGAGCAGTGGATACGCAGTATTTT.

CDR3: CAISGSGGASGNDEQFF. In DNA, the CDR3 is TGTGCCATCAGTGGTAGCGGGGGGGCCTCGGGTAATGATGAGCAGTTCTTC. V usage is TRBV10-3 and J usage is TRBJ2-1, with 11 bases aligning to TRBD2. The length of the CDR3 is 17 residues. V was pared by 4 bases and J by 8 bases, with 13 bases of the junction left unmatched. Per germline, CDR1 ENHRY and CDR2 SYGVKD.

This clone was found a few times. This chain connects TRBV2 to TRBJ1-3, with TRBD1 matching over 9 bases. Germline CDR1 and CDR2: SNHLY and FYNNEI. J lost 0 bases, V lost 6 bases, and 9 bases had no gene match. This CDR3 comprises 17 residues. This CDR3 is CASREYRGPGSGNTIYF. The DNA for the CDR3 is TGTGCCAGCAGGGAGTACAGGGGGCCCGGCTCTGGAAACACCATATATTTT.

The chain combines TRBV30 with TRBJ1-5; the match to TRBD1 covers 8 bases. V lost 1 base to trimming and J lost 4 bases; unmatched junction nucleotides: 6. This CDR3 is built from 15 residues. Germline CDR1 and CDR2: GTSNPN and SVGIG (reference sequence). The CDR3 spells CAWSAGTGLNQPQHF. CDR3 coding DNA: TGTGCCTGGAGTGCCGGGACAGGCTTAAATCAGCCCCAGCATTTT.

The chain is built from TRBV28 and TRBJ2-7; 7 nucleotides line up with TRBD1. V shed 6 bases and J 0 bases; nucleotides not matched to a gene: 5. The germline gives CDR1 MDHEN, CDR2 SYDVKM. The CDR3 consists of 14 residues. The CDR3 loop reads CASRQQGFSYEQYF. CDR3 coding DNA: TGTGCCAGCAGGCAACAGGGGTTCTCCTACGAGCAGTACTTC. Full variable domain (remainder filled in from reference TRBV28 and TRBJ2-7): DVKVTQSSRYLVKRTGEKVFLECVQDMDHENMFWYRQDPGLGLRLIYFSYDVKMKEKGDIPEGYSVSREKKERFSLILESASTNQTSMYLCASRQQGFSYEQYFGPGTRLTVT.

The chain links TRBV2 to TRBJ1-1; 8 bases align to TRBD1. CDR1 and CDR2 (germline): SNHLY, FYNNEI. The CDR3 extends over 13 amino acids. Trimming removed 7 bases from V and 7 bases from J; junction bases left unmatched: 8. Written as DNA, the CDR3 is TGTGCCAGCATGCATACGACAGGGGATGAAGCTTTCTTT. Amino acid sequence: CASMHTTGDEAFF.

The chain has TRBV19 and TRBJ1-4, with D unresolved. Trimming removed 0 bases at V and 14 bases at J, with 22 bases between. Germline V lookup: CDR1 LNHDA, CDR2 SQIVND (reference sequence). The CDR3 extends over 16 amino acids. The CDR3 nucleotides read TGTGCCAGTAGTATAGATGCCCCGGTCACGTCCCGATTGCTGTTTTTT. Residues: CASSIDAPVTSRLLFF.

CDR3 sequence (DNA): TGCGCCAGCAGTTCCGGGACAGGGGAAGAGACCCAGTACTTC. Protein: CASSSGTGEETQYF. The rearrangement joins TRBV5-1 to TRBJ2-5; TRBD1 matches at 10 bases. Germline V gene data show CDR1 as SGHRS and CDR2 as YFSETQ. The CDR3 runs to 14 residues. V trimming: 5 bases; J trimming: 3 bases; junction bases outside the gene matches: 4.

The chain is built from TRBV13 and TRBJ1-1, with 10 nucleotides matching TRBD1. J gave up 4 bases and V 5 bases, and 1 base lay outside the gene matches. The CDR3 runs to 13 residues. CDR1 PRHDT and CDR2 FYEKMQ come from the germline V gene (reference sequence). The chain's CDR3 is CASSRTGGTEAFF. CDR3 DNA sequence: TGTGCCAGCAGCAGGACAGGGGGCACTGAAGCTTTCTTT.

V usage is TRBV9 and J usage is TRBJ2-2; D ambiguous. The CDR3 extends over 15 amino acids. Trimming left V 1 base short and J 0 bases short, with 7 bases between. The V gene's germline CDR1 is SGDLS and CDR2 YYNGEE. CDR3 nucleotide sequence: TGTGCCAGCAGCGTAACAACGACGAACACCGGGGAGCTGTTTTTT. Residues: CASSVTTTNTGELFF.

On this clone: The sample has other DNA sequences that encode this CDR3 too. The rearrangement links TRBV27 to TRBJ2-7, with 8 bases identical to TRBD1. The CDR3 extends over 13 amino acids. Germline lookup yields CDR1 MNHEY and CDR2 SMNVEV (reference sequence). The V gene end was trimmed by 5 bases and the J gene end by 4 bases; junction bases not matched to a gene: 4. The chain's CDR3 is CASSPGQAYEQYF. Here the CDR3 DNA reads TGTGCCAGCAGTCCGGGACAGGCGTACGAGCAGTACTTC.

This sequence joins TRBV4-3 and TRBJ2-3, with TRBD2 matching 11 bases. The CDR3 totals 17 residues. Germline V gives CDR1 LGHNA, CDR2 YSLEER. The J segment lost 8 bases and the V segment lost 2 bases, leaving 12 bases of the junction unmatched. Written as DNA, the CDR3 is TGCGCCAGCAGCCAATCCTTAGCGGGGGGGTACGGGGGTACGCAGTATTTT. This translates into CASSQSLAGGYGGTQYF.

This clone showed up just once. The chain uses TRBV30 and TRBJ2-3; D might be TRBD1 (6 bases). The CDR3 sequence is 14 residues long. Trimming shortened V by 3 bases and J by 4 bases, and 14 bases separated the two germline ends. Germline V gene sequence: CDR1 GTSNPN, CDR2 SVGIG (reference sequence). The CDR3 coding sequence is TGTGCCTGGAGCCTCACAGGGCGAGCAGATACGCAGTATTTT. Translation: CAWSLTGRADTQYF.

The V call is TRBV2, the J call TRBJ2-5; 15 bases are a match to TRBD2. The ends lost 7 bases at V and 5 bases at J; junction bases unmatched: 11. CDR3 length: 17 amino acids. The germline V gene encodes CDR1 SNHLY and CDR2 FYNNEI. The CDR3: CASTPGGLAGGGETQYF. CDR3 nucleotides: TGTGCCAGCACCCCGGGGGGACTAGCGGGGGGAGGTGAGACCCAGTACTTC.

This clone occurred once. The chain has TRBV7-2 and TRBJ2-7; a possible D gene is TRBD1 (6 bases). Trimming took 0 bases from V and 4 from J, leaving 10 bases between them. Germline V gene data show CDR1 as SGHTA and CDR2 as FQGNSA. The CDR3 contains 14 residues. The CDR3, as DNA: TGTGCCAGCAGCTTAGCTGGGGGCGGGTACGAGCAGTACTTC. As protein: CASSLAGGGYEQYF.

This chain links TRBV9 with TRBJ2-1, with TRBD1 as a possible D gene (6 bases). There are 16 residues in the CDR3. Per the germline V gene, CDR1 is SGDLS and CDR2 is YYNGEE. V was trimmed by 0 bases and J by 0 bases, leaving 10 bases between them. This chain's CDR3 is CASSVETGLSYNEQFF. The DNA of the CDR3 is TGTGCCAGCAGCGTAGAGACAGGTCTCTCCTACAATGAGCAGTTCTTC.

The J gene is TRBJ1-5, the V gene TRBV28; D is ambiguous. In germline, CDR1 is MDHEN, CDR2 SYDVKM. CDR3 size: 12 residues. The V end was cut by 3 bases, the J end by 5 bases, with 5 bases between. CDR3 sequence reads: CASSFSDQPQHF. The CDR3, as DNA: TGTGCCAGCAGTTTTAGTGATCAGCCCCAGCATTTT.

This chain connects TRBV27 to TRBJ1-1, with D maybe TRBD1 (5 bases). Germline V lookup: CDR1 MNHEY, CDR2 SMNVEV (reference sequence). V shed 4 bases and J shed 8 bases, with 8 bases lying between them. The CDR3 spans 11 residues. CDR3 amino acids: CASSWRGEAFF. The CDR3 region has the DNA TGTGCCAGCAGTTGGAGGGGAGAAGCTTTCTTT.

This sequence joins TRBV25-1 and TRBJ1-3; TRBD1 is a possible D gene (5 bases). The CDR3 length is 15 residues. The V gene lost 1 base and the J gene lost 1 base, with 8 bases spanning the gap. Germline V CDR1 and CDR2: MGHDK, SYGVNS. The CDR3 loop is CASSELSGSGNTIYF. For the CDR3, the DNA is TGTGCCAGCAGTGAATTGTCAGGGTCTGGAAACACCATATATTTT.

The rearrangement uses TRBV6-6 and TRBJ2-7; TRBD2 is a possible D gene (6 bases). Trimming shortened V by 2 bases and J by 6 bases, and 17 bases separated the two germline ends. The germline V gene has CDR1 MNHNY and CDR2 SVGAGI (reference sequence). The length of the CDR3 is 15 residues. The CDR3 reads CASSYTRLGGGEQYF. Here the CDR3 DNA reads TGTGCCAGCAGTTACACCCGACTGGGGGGAGGCGAGCAGTACTTC.

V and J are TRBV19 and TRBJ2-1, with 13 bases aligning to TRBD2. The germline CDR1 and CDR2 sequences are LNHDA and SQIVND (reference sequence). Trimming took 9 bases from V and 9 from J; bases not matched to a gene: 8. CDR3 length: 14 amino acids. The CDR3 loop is CASQGLAGTGEQFF. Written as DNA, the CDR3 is TGTGCCAGCCAGGGACTAGCGGGGACTGGTGAGCAGTTCTTC.